This TCR beta chain was recorded in a study of shared clonotypes between healthy human individuals. TCRdb's copy holds only in-frame clones and misses some; the assay was immunoSEQ multiplex PCR. The sample gives roughly 450,000 clones, about four fifths of which show up once; roughly 13% is in the top ten. This CDR3 has 13 amino acids. Germline values: CDR1 SGHDN, CDR2 FVKESK. V shed 4 bases and J shed 4 bases, with 10 bases lying between them. This clone was counted between two and nine times. Genomic DNA of unsorted samples came from roughly 90 million PBMCs. The material sequenced was PBMCs. The gene calls are TRBV14 and TRBJ1-1; no definite D call. The receptor comes from a woman aged 40 to 50 in good health. Some clones in this sample may be carry-over from other donors' samples. The CDR3: CASSPTRGTEAFF. The CDR3 DNA reads as TGTGCCAGCAGCCCGACTAGAGGCACTGAAGCTTTCTTT.